This entry lists 22 T cell receptor beta chains sequenced from one sample in a study of cytomegalovirus exposure and HLA in healthy donors. 60 Vbeta and 13 Jbeta primers were used in PCR. Data came from immunoSEQ multiplex PCR; TCRdb stores just in-frame clones and leaves some out. The data hold more than 80,000 clones, with roughly 74% observed a single time. The sequencing sample was made of PBMCs. The receptors were sampled from a female donor in good health and CMV-seropositive.

The table lists this clone with a count of one. V gene TRBV4-1 combines with J gene TRBJ1-2, with TRBD1 matching over 7 bases. Looked up from germline, CDR1 is MGHRA and CDR2 is YSYEKL. V dropped 2 bases and J dropped 4; count of bases not matched to a gene: 7. CDR3 length: 15 residues. The CDR3 region is CASSQQGEGGYGYTF. The CDR3 DNA reads as TGCGCCAGCAGCCAACAGGGGGAAGGGGGCTATGGCTACACCTTC.

In its sample, this clone was seen once. This CDR3 is CASSRGNQPQHF. In DNA form, the CDR3 reads TGTGCCAGCAGTCGAGGGAATCAGCCCCAGCATTTT. V and J are TRBV2 and TRBJ1-5; D remains ambiguous. Germline lookup yields CDR1 SNHLY and CDR2 FYNNEI. CDR3 length equals 12 residues. Trimming removed 5 bases at V and 4 bases at J, with 6 bases between.

V is TRBV4-3 and J is TRBJ2-2, with a tentative D call TRBD2 (7 bases). The CDR3 covers 15 residues. Germline V lookup: CDR1 LGHNA, CDR2 YSLEER. Trimming stripped 3 bases from V and 9 bases from J, with 17 bases between. The CDR3 DNA reads as TGCGCCAGCAGCCAGACGCCTGACGGGGGGCGGGAGCTGTTTTTT. Its translation is CASSQTPDGGRELFF.

This chain connects TRBV5-1 to TRBJ2-7; 8 bases align to TRBD1. The CDR3 is 13 residues long. In germline, CDR1 is SGHRS, CDR2 YFSETQ. Trimming took 1 base from V and 6 from J; bases not matched to a gene: 3. The CDR3 region is CASSLPGGGEQYF. Here the CDR3 DNA reads TGCGCCAGCAGCTTGCCAGGGGGCGGCGAGCAGTACTTC.

CDR3 nucleotides: TGTGCCAGCTCACCGCAGACAGGTCTTAACACTGAAGCTTTCTTT. Its protein is CASSPQTGLNTEAFF. This chain joins TRBV18 and TRBJ1-1, with D maybe TRBD1 (6 bases). CDR1 is KGHSH, CDR2 LQKENI, per germline. The germline V and J ends were trimmed by 3 bases and 2 bases, with 13 bases remaining between them. This CDR3 is 15 amino acids long.

The V and J genes are TRBV7-2 and TRBJ1-2; 8 nucleotides line up with TRBD1. Germline CDR1 is SGHTA and CDR2 is FQGNSA. This CDR3 region has 16 residues. V shed 2 bases and J 4 bases; nucleotides not matched to a gene: 9. The CDR3 DNA reads as TGTGCCAGCAGCTTATCTCCGACAGGGGCATTCTATGGCTACACCTTC. Residues: CASSLSPTGAFYGYTF.

The genes are TRBV7-9 and TRBJ2-7, with 11 bases identical to TRBD1. This CDR3 is 15 amino acids long. Trimming took 8 bases from V and 4 from J; bases not matched to a gene: 10. The V gene's germline CDR1 is SEHNR and CDR2 FQNEAQ (reference sequence). The CDR3 loop reads CASASRGQGGYEQYF. CDR3 nucleotides: TGTGCCAGCGCCTCTAGGGGACAGGGGGGATACGAGCAGTACTTC.

This sequence joins TRBV7-3 and TRBJ2-3; 9 bases align to TRBD1. V was pared by 8 bases and J by 1 base, with 4 bases of the junction left unmatched. The CDR3 consists of 14 residues. The germline V gene encodes CDR1 SGHTA and CDR2 FQGTGA. The CDR3 sequence is CASGRTGGTDTQYF. In DNA form, the CDR3 reads TGTGCCAGCGGAAGGACAGGGGGCACAGATACGCAGTATTTT.

This clone was recorded a few times. The chain carries TRBV7-9 and TRBJ2-7; 15 bases map to TRBD2. V was clipped by 5 bases and J by 3 bases; unmatched bases: 2. The CDR3 consists of 15 residues. CDR1 is SEHNR, CDR2 FQNEAQ, per germline (reference sequence). The CDR3 is CASSPGLAGGYEQYF. CDR3 DNA sequence: TGTGCCAGCAGCCCGGGACTAGCGGGAGGCTACGAGCAGTACTTC.

This clone was counted a few times. The CDR3 region is CASSPPGLPGLGFF. In nucleotides, the CDR3 is TGTGCCAGTAGCCCTCCGGGACTCCCCGGGTTGGGGTTCTTC. The chain uses TRBV19 and TRBJ2-1; weak D call: TRBD2 (6 bases). Germline-derived CDR1 and CDR2 are LNHDA and SQIVND (reference sequence). With 6 bases removed from V and 15 bases from J, the gap between germline ends came to 24 bases. CDR3 length: 14 amino acids.

The V call is TRBV2, the J call TRBJ1-5, with 7 bases that match TRBD1. V shed 6 bases, J shed 2 bases, and the junction held 7 bases outside the gene matches. Germline V gene data show CDR1 as SNHLY and CDR2 as FYNNEI. This CDR3 spans 15 amino acids. CDR3 coding DNA: TGTGCCAGCAGACCCGGGACAGTGGGCAATCAGCCCCAGCATTTT. Translated: CASRPGTVGNQPQHF.

The gene calls are TRBV6-5 and TRBJ1-3, with a possible D match to TRBD1 (5 bases). Germline CDR1 reads MNHEY; CDR2 reads SVGAGI. Trimming took 2 bases from V and 1 from J, leaving 12 bases between them. CDR3 size: 16 residues. CDR3 residues: CASSYGTGFSGNTIYF. The CDR3 nucleotides read TGTGCCAGCAGTTACGGCACAGGTTTTTCTGGAAACACCATATATTTT.

The V call is TRBV6-5, the J call TRBJ1-1; TRBD1 might be the D (6 bases). Germline loops: CDR1 MNHEY, CDR2 SVGAGI. V was trimmed by 6 bases and J by 0 bases, leaving 14 bases between them. The CDR3 extends over 15 amino acids. The CDR3 coding sequence is TGTGCCAGCAGGGTGGACAGTTTCATGAACACTGAAGCTTTCTTT. Translating it yields CASRVDSFMNTEAFF.

The rearrangement uses TRBV29-1 and TRBJ2-5; 10 bases match TRBD1. This CDR3 is 15 amino acids long. CDR1 SQVTM and CDR2 ANQGSEA come from the germline V gene. V was pared by 6 bases and J by 5 bases, with 12 bases of the junction left unmatched. The CDR3 bases are TGCAGCGTAGAACCCCGGGACAGGGGATCGGAGACCCAGTACTTC. Protein product: CSVEPRDRGSETQYF.

The rearrangement uses TRBV6-5 and TRBJ1-2; TRBD1 matches 8 bases. This CDR3 has 15 amino acids. V lost 3 bases and J lost 5; bases outside the gene matches: 8. The V gene's germline CDR1 is MNHEY and CDR2 SVGAGI. The CDR3 region has the DNA TGTGCCAGCAGTTATGACACGACAGGGGCATATGGCTACACCTTC. Translated: CASSYDTTGAYGYTF.

V and J are TRBV5-1 and TRBJ2-7; D not certain. The CDR3 length is 14 residues. CDR1 and CDR2 (germline): SGHRS, YFSETQ. The V gene lost 0 bases and the J gene lost 3 bases, with 10 bases spanning the gap. CDR3 protein: CASSLGGGGYEQYF. The CDR3 coding sequence is TGCGCCAGCAGCTTGGGAGGCGGCGGCTACGAGCAGTACTTC.

This sequence joins TRBV30 and TRBJ1-5; D is perhaps TRBD1 (5 bases). CDR1 and CDR2 from the germline V gene are GTSNPN and SVGIG (reference sequence). Between the trimmed V and J ends, which lost 3 bases and 0 bases, there was a span of 9 bases. This CDR3 has 14 amino acids. The CDR3 sequence is CAWSRANSNQPQHF. In DNA, the CDR3 is TGTGCCTGGAGCAGGGCGAATAGCAATCAGCCCCAGCATTTT.

This chain joins TRBV4-1 and TRBJ2-1; maybe TRBD1 (5 bases). Germline CDR1 reads MGHRA; CDR2 reads YSYEKL. The V end was cut by 2 bases, the J end by 9 bases, with 11 bases between. The CDR3 runs to 13 residues. CDR3 nucleotides: TGCGCCAGCAGCCAATCAACAAGGGGTGAGCAGTTCTTC. It specifies CASSQSTRGEQFF.

The J gene is TRBJ2-7, the V gene TRBV7-2; 8 positions agree with TRBD1. V shed 0 bases, J shed 0 bases, and the junction held 1 base outside the gene matches. Germline V gives CDR1 SGHTA, CDR2 FQGNSA. The CDR3 spans 15 residues. CDR3 sequence (DNA): TGTGCCAGCAGCTTAGCCGGGACAGGCTCCTACGAGCAGTACTTC. Amino acids: CASSLAGTGSYEQYF.

The chain is built from TRBV10-3 and TRBJ1-1, with D unclear. The CDR3 covers 12 residues. Per germline, CDR1 ENHRY and CDR2 SYGVKD. The V end was cut by 6 bases, the J end by 0 bases, with 5 bases between. CDR3: CAISGMNTEAFF. In DNA, the CDR3 is TGTGCCATCAGCGGGATGAACACTGAAGCTTTCTTT.

The CDR3 here is CASSLARGLAGNNEQFF. As DNA, the CDR3 is TGTGCCAGCAGCTTAGCCCGCGGACTAGCGGGGAACAATGAGCAGTTCTTC. This rearrangement joins TRBV11-3 to TRBJ2-1; 12 positions match TRBD2. Germline V lookup: CDR1 SGHNT, CDR2 YENEEA. CDR3 length equals 17 residues. The V gene end was trimmed by 1 base and the J gene end by 5 bases; junction bases not matched to a gene: 6.

This chain joins TRBV18 and TRBJ2-5, with 8 positions matching TRBD1. Germline V gene sequence: CDR1 KGHSH, CDR2 LQKENI. The length of the CDR3 is 14 residues. The trim removed 3 bases at V and 6 bases at J, leaving 6 bases unmatched. The CDR3 sequence is CASSPIGTGQTQYF. Written as DNA, the CDR3 is TGTGCCAGCTCACCCATCGGGACAGGCCAGACCCAGTACTTC.